A single sample gave rise to the 12 T cell receptor beta chains below, sequenced in a study of blood T cells in healthy people across ages. Alongside a J-beta primer mix, a sample-barcoded 5' primer served in a second PCR lasting roughly 6 to 11 cycles. TCRdb recomputed calls from the 5' RACE reads with MiXCR, one row per CDR3 protein. This sample has 550,000 to 800,000 distinct CDR3 sequences, with 20% to 25% found just once. Source material: blood. The receptors shown here come from a man between 65 and 85 years old in good health.

The chain employs TRBV7-9 and TRBJ2-2; D may be TRBD1 or TRBD2 (5 bases each). The CDR3 extends over 14 amino acids. The germline CDR1 and CDR2 sequences are SEHNR and FQNEAQ (reference sequence). Trimming took 5 bases from V and 7 from J, leaving 14 bases between them. The CDR3 nucleotides read TGTGCCAGCAGCCGGGAAGACAGTTTCGGGGAGCTGTTTTTT. Amino acid sequence: CASSREDSFGELFF.

The gene calls are TRBV5-1 and TRBJ2-5, with D unresolved. V shed 4 bases and J shed 0 bases, with 7 bases lying between them. The CDR3 runs 13 residues. CDR1 is SGHRS and CDR2 is YFSETQ in the germline V gene. The CDR3 loop is CASSALDQETQYF. The CDR3 bases are TGCGCCAGCAGCGCACTGGACCAAGAGACCCAGTACTTC.

Only one count was recorded for this clonotype. V and J are TRBV12-3 or TRBV12-4 and TRBJ2-3; D possibly corresponds to TRBD2 (5 bases). V was cut by 6 bases and J by 7 bases, with 11 bases left in between. The CDR3 consists of 12 residues. CDR3 coding DNA: TGTGCCAGCAGACTGGAGGAAAATACGCAGTATTTT. It codes for CASRLEENTQYF.

The chain carries TRBV11-2 and TRBJ2-1; a weak D match, TRBD2 (5 bases). Trimming took off 5 bases at V and 9 bases at J, with 8 bases between the two ends. Germline V gene sequence: CDR1 SGHAT, CDR2 FQNNGV. This CDR3 spans 11 amino acids. The CDR3 coding sequence is TGTGCCAGCAGCCCGGGATTTGAGCAGTTCTTC. Residues: CASSPGFEQFF.

This chain uses TRBV11-2 with TRBJ2-7; tentatively, D is TRBD1 (6 bases). This CDR3 has 16 amino acids. The germline CDR1 and CDR2 sequences are SGHAT and FQNNGV. Trimming cost V 5 bases and J 4 bases, with 21 bases left between them. The CDR3 loop is CASSPVKRKGGYEQYF. For the CDR3, the DNA is TGTGCCAGCAGCCCCGTAAAGCGCAAAGGGGGATACGAGCAGTACTTC.

V usage is TRBV10-3 and J usage is TRBJ2-5; D is undetermined. The CDR3 covers 11 residues. V lost 3 bases and J lost 11, with 10 bases in between. The germline V gene encodes CDR1 ENHRY and CDR2 SYGVKD. In DNA, the CDR3 is TGTGCCATCAGTGATGGTTACAAGCAGTACTTC. This sequence encodes CAISDGYKQYF.

In its sample, this clonotype was seen a few times. The chain recombines TRBV20-1 with TRBJ2-5, with 10 nucleotides matching TRBD2. The better agreement between TRBJ2-1 and the DNA end casts doubt on the J call. Germline CDR1 and CDR2: DFQATT and SNEGSKA (reference sequence). The CDR3 length is 15 residues. This chain's CDR3 is CSARDVAGGRNEQFF. Written as DNA, the CDR3 is TGCAGTGCTAGAGATGTAGCGGGAGGTCGGAATGAGCAGTTCTTC.

In DNA form, the CDR3 reads TGTGCCAGCAGTTTATCCAGACAGCTGGGGTATAATTCACCCCTCCACTTT. As protein: CASSLSRQLGYNSPLHF. V usage is TRBV28 and J usage is TRBJ1-6, with D possibly being TRBD1 (5 bases). In germline, CDR1 is MDHEN, CDR2 SYDVKM. V was clipped by 1 base and J by 4 bases, with 14 bases between them. The CDR3 contains 17 residues.

A remark on this clonotype: A junction end diverges from the germline sequence, so it may reflect a read error. The chain is built from TRBV27 and TRBJ2-5, with TRBD1 identical over 8 bases. The CDR3 is 15 residues long. Looked up from germline, CDR1 is MNHEY and CDR2 is SMNVEV (reference sequence). The CDR3 reads CASTLALGQAYKQYF. The CDR3 DNA follows: TGTGCCAGCACTTTAGCTTTGGGACAGGCCTACAAGCAGTACTTC.

There are many counts of this clonotype. The chain is built from TRBV7-9 and TRBJ1-1; possible D gene TRBD1, 5 bases. The CDR3 is made up of 14 amino acids. Germline values: CDR1 SEHNR, CDR2 FQNEAQ (reference sequence). The V gene lost 0 bases and the J gene lost 1 base, with 6 bases spanning the gap. The CDR3, as DNA: TGTGCCAGCAGCTTAGCGCAGGGGAACACTGAAGCTTTCTTT. This codes for CASSLAQGNTEAFF. Variable domain in full (rest from reference TRBV7-9 and TRBJ1-1): DTGVSQNPRHKITKRGQNVTFRCDPISEHNRLYWYRQTLGQGPEFLTYFQNEAQLEKSRLLSDRFSAERPKGSFSTLEIQRTEQGDSAMYLCASSLAQGNTEAFFGQGTRLTVV.

The gene calls are TRBV20-1 and TRBJ2-5; D possibly corresponds to TRBD1 (6 bases). The J call is in doubt because the DNA end fits TRBJ2-1 better. Germline V gives CDR1 DFQATT, CDR2 SNEGSKA (reference sequence). The CDR3 length is 15 residues. CDR3 DNA sequence: TGCAGTGCTAGTACCGGGACACAAAAGGCAGATGAGCAGTTCTTC. It codes for CSASTGTQKADEQFF.

This clonotype has just one count. This chain uses TRBV20-1 with TRBJ2-1; maybe TRBD2 (6 bases). Per germline, CDR1 DFQATT and CDR2 SNEGSKA (reference sequence). V was shortened by 1 base and J by 5 bases, with 18 bases between the two germline ends. The CDR3 consists of 16 residues. Here the CDR3 reads CSARALSRERDNEQFF. The CDR3 nucleotides read TGCAGTGCTAGAGCCTTATCCCGGGAGCGGGACAATGAGCAGTTCTTC.